What follows are 10 T cell receptor beta chains derived from one specimen sequenced in a study of cytomegalovirus exposure and HLA in healthy donors. The study ran its PCR with 60 Vbeta and 13 Jbeta primers. Libraries were prepared by immunoSEQ multiplex PCR; TCRdb keeps only in-frame clonotypes and omits some of them. The table shows about 160,000 clones, with 87% occurring only once. The specimen sequenced was PBMCs. The source of these receptors is a woman in her 30s in good health and CMV-seronegative.

The J gene is TRBJ2-3, the V gene TRBV27; D unresolved. Germline CDR1 and CDR2: MNHEY and SMNVEV (reference sequence). There are 16 residues in the CDR3. V was pared by 2 bases and J by 1 base, with 13 bases between. This CDR3 reads CASSLTISFRTDTQYF. DNA for the CDR3: TGTGCCAGCAGTTTAACTATTTCCTTTCGCACAGATACGCAGTATTTT.

The genes are TRBV11-2 and TRBJ2-5, with TRBD2 as a possible D gene (5 bases). V was cut by 4 bases and J by 5 bases, with 11 bases left in between. Per germline, CDR1 SGHAT and CDR2 FQNNGV. The CDR3 is made up of 13 amino acids. CDR3 bases: TGTGCCAGCAGCTCGCGGGCCGGGGAGACCCAGTACTTC. As protein: CASSSRAGETQYF.

The genes are TRBV4-1 and TRBJ1-5; the D gene is possibly TRBD1 (5 bases). The CDR3 sequence is 14 residues long. The V end lost 5 bases, the J end lost 1 base, and 9 bases lay between the germline ends. The germline V gene has CDR1 MGHRA and CDR2 YSYEKL. The CDR3 here is CASSVGGSNQPQHF. Here the CDR3 DNA reads TGCGCCAGCAGCGTCGGGGGGAGCAATCAGCCCCAGCATTTT.

V is TRBV5-1 and J is TRBJ1-1, with D unresolved. Germline V lookup: CDR1 SGHRS, CDR2 YFSETQ. The CDR3 loop spans 13 amino acids. The V and J ends lost 0 bases and 0 bases respectively, with 3 bases between them. The CDR3 sequence is CASSLGVNTEAFF. In DNA, the CDR3 is TGCGCCAGCAGCTTGGGAGTGAACACTGAAGCTTTCTTT. Looking up the rest from reference TRBV5-1 and TRBJ1-1 gives the full variable domain: KAGVTQTPRYLIKTRGQQVTLSCSPISGHRSVSWYQQTPGQGLQFLFEYFSETQRNKGNFPGRFSGRQFSNSRSEMNVSTLELGDSALYLCASSLGVNTEAFFGQGTRLTVV.

The chain employs TRBV30 and TRBJ2-2, with 8 bases fitting TRBD2. The CDR3 sequence is 15 residues long. Germline-derived CDR1 and CDR2 are GTSNPN and SVGIG (reference sequence). The trim removed 1 base at V and 3 bases at J, leaving 4 bases unmatched. The CDR3, as DNA: TGTGCCTGGAGTGCACCGGGACTAGACACCGGGGAGCTGTTTTTT. Translated, it gives CAWSAPGLDTGELFF. Full variable domain (outside the CDR3, taken from reference TRBV30 and TRBJ2-2): SQTIHQWPATLVQPVGSPLSLECTVEGTSNPNLYWYRQAAGRGLQLLFYSVGIGQISSEVPQNLSASRPQDRQFILSSKKLLLSDSGFYLCAWSAPGLDTGELFFGEGSRLTVL.

The chain uses TRBV5-1 and TRBJ2-7; weak D call: TRBD1 (6 bases). Trimming cost V 5 bases and J 4 bases, with 16 bases left between them. CDR3 length: 14 residues. CDR1 and CDR2 from the germline V gene are SGHRS and YFSETQ. DNA of the CDR3: TGCGCCAGCAGTTTTGGGACATACCCTTACGAGCAGTACTTC. Protein sequence: CASSFGTYPYEQYF.

This sequence joins TRBV18 and TRBJ2-1; D remains ambiguous. The CDR3 is 18 residues long. Germline V lookup: CDR1 KGHSH, CDR2 LQKENI. V was pared by 2 bases and J by 0 bases, with 17 bases between. CDR3 coding DNA: TGTGCCAGCTCACCAACCGTGAGGAATCTACTCTCCTACAATGAGCAGTTCTTC. Translated: CASSPTVRNLLSYNEQFF. The whole variable domain, remainder taken from reference TRBV18 and TRBJ2-1, is NAGVMQNPRHLVRRRGQEARLRCSPMKGHSHVYWYRQLPEEGLKFMVYLQKENIIDESGMPKERFSAEFPKEGPSILRIQQVVRGDSAAYFCASSPTVRNLLSYNEQFFGPGTRLTVL.

CDR3 nucleotides: TGTGCCAGTAGTCATCCTCAGGGGGTATATTCACCCCTCCACTTT. Translated: CASSHPQGVYSPLHF. J is TRBJ1-6 and V is TRBV19; 7 positions agree with TRBD1. This CDR3 spans 15 amino acids. Per the germline V gene, CDR1 is LNHDA and CDR2 is SQIVND (reference sequence). The ends lost 5 bases at V and 8 bases at J; junction bases unmatched: 9. Full variable domain (rest looked up from reference TRBV19 and TRBJ1-6): DGGITQSPKYLFRKEGQNVTLSCEQNLNHDAMYWYRQDPGQGLRLIYYSQIVNDFQKGDIAEGYSVSREKKESFPLTVTSAQKNPTAFYLCASSHPQGVYSPLHFGNGTRLTVT.

Concerning this clone: Because the CDR3 is missing its conserved closing phenylalanine or tryptophan, this is likely a read error. The DNA is omitted, as the CDR3 cannot be located on it reliably, and the CDR3 follows TCRdb's listing. The V call is TRBV27, the J call TRBJ2-7; the D call of TRBD2 is as the table states it, not checked on the DNA. From germline, CDR1 is MNHEY and CDR2 SMNVEV (reference sequence). The CDR3 extends over 12 residues, inclusive of both ends. The CDR3 here is CASSKAAGLQGR.

The chain joins TRBV5-6 to TRBJ2-3; D uncertain. Trimming stripped 7 bases from V and 0 bases from J, with 12 bases between. This CDR3 has 14 amino acids. CDR1 is SGHDT and CDR2 is YYEEEE in the germline V gene. CDR3 sequence reads: CASASSPSTDTQYF. The CDR3, as DNA: TGTGCCAGCGCTAGTTCCCCTAGCACAGATACGCAGTATTTT.